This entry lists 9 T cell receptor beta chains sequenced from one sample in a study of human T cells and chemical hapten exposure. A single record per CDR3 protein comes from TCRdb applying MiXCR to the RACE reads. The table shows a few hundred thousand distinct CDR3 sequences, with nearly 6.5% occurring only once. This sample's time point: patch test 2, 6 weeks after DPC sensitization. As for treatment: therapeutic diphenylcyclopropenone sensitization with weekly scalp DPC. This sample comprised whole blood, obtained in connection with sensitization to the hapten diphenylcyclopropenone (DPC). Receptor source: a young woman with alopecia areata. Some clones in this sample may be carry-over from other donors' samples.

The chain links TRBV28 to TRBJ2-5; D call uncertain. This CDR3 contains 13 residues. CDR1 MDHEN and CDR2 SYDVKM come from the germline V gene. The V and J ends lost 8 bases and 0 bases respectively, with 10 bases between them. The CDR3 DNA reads TGTGCCAGCTTAAGCGCGTACCAAGAGACCCAGTACTTC. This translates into CASLSAYQETQYF. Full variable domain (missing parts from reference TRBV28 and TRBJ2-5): DVKVTQSSRYLVKRTGEKVFLECVQDMDHENMFWYRQDPGLGLRLIYFSYDVKMKEKGDIPEGYSVSREKKERFSLILESASTNQTSMYLCASLSAYQETQYFGPGTRLLVL.

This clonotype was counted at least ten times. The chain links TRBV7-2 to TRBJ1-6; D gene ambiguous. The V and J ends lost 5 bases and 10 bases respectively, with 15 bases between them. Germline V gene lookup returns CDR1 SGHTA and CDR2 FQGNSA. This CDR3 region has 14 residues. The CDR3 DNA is TGTGCCAGCAGCCAGAACGGTCAAAAATCACCCCTCCACTTT. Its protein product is CASSQNGQKSPLHF.

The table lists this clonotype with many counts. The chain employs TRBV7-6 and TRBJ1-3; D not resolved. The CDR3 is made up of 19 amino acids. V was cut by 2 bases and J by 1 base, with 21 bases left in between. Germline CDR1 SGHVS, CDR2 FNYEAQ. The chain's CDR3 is CASSLSEADGLRSGNTIYF. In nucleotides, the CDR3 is TGTGCCAGCAGCTTATCCGAGGCGGATGGGTTAAGGTCTGGAAACACCATATATTTT.

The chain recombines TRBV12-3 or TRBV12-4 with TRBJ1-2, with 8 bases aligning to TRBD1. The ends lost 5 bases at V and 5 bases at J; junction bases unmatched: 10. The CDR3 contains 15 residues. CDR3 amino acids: CASSPLTQGVYGYTF. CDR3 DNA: TGTGCCAGCAGTCCCCTGACACAGGGGGTATATGGCTACACCTTC.

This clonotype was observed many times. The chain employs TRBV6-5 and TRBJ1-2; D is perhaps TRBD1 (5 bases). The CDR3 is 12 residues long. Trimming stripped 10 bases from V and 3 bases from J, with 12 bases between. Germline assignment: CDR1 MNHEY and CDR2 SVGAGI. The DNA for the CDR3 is TGTGCCACCCAATTGGGGGACTATGGCTACACCTTC. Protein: CATQLGDYGYTF.

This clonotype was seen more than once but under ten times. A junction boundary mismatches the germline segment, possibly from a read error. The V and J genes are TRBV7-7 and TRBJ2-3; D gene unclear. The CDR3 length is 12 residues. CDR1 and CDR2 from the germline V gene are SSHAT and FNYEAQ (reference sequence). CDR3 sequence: CASSQTGDTQYF. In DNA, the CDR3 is TGTGCTAGCAGCCAGACCGGAGATACGCAGTATTTT.

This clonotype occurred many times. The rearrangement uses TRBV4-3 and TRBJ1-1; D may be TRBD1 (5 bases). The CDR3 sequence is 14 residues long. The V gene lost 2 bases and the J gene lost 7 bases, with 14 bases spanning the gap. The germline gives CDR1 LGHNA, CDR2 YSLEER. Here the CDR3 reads CASSQRDASNEAFF. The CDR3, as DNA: TGCGCCAGCAGCCAAAGGGACGCCTCAAATGAAGCTTTCTTT.

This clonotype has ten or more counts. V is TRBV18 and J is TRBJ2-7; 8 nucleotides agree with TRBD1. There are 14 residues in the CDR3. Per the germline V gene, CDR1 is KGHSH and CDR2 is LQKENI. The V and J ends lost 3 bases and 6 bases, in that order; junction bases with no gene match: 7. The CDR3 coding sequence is TGTGCCAGCTCACCCCCCGGACAGGGAGGCGAGCAGTACTTC. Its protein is CASSPPGQGGEQYF.

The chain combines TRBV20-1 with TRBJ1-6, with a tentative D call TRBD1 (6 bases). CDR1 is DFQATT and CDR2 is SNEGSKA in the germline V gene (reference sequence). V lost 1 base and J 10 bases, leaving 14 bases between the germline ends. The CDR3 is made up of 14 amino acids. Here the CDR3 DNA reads TGCAGTGCTAGAGCGGCACAGGGCGGGTCACCCCTCCACTTT. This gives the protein CSARAAQGGSPLHF.